The 29 T cell receptor beta chains below come from one sample, sequenced in a study of blood T cell repertoires in COVID-19. Clones were sequenced by immunoSEQ multiplex PCR, and TCRdb holds only the in-frame ones, with some missing. Here the sample spans about 260,000 clones, about nine tenths being singletons. Input material: peripheral blood. The receptors were gathered from a woman under 40 with COVID-19, enrolled during active disease.

The CDR3 sequence: CASSSGTSGQETQYF. For the CDR3, the DNA is TGTGCCAGCAGTTCGGGGACTAGCGGGCAAGAGACCCAGTACTTC. The rearrangement joins TRBV7-8 to TRBJ2-5; TRBD2 aligns across 12 bases. Germline trimming cut 6 bases from V and 2 bases from J; bases unmatched to any gene: 4. In germline, CDR1 is SGHVS, CDR2 FQNEAQ. This CDR3 is built from 15 residues.

The CDR3 sequence is CASSPGASGLSSYEQYF. The CDR3 nucleotides read TGCGCCAGCAGCCCCGGGGCTAGCGGGTTAAGCTCCTACGAGCAGTACTTC. V gene TRBV5-1 combines with J gene TRBJ2-7; 8 nucleotides align to TRBD2. The ends lost 4 bases at V and 0 bases at J; junction bases unmatched: 12. This CDR3 contains 17 residues. Germline V CDR1 and CDR2: SGHRS, YFSETQ.

This chain links TRBV5-1 with TRBJ1-5, with TRBD1 identical over 10 bases. The V and J ends lost 4 bases and 5 bases, in that order; junction bases with no gene match: 3. Germline lookup yields CDR1 SGHRS and CDR2 YFSETQ. The CDR3 is 14 residues long. The CDR3 region is CASSPGQGYQPQHF. For the CDR3, the DNA is TGCGCCAGCAGCCCGGGACAGGGGTATCAGCCCCAGCATTTT.

This clone turned up a few times. The chain links TRBV6-2 or TRBV6-3 to TRBJ2-3, with D tentatively TRBD1 (6 bases). The V end lost 4 bases, the J end lost 4 bases, and 15 bases lay between the germline ends. The CDR3 extends over 15 amino acids. Germline CDR1 is MNHEY and CDR2 is SVGEGT. The CDR3 DNA is TGTGCCAGCAGTTTGAACAGGGTAAAATCAGATACGCAGTATTTT. Protein product: CASSLNRVKSDTQYF.

The chain carries TRBV6-5 and TRBJ1-1; TRBD1 is a possible D gene (6 bases). The length of the CDR3 is 14 residues. Trimming pared 7 bases from V and 0 bases from J, leaving 12 bases between. Germline CDR1 MNHEY, CDR2 SVGAGI. The CDR3 sequence: CASNPTGLNTEAFF. In nucleotides, the CDR3 is TGTGCCAGCAACCCTACAGGGCTGAACACTGAAGCTTTCTTT.

The V gene is TRBV6-6, the J gene TRBJ1-4; D may be TRBD1 (5 bases). Germline assignment: CDR1 MNHNY and CDR2 SVGAGI (reference sequence). The CDR3 consists of 16 residues. Trimming removed 5 bases from V and 8 bases from J, with 21 bases in between. The CDR3 DNA is TGTGCCAGCAGTCACCTACCGGGGGGGGTAGGGGAAAAACTGTTTTTT. Its protein is CASSHLPGGVGEKLFF.

The chain uses TRBV11-2 and TRBJ1-6; D call uncertain. This CDR3 spans 16 amino acids. Germline V gene data show CDR1 as SGHAT and CDR2 as FQNNGV. V lost 2 bases to trimming and J lost 9 bases, with 17 bases between them. CDR3 bases: TGTGCCAGCAGCTTAATCGGGGTAGCTGGGATTTCACCCCTCCACTTT. It codes for CASSLIGVAGISPLHF.

This clone came up once. The chain employs TRBV7-2 and TRBJ2-7; TRBD2 matches 7 bases. Germline V gene lookup returns CDR1 SGHTA and CDR2 FQGNSA. Trimming at V came to 5 bases and at J to 2 bases, leaving 9 bases not matched to a gene. The CDR3 is 15 residues long. CDR3 loop: CASSPHLGGTYEQYF. The CDR3 DNA follows: TGTGCCAGCAGCCCGCACTTGGGGGGGACCTACGAGCAGTACTTC.

The genes are TRBV7-2 and TRBJ1-6; 7 nucleotides line up with TRBD1. CDR1 and CDR2 (germline): SGHTA, FQGNSA. J lost 7 bases, V lost 5 bases, and 5 bases had no gene match. The CDR3 runs to 14 residues. CDR3 sequence: CASSAPGGNSPLHF. CDR3 nucleotide sequence: TGTGCCAGCAGCGCCCCAGGGGGGAATTCACCCCTCCACTTT.

The chain carries TRBV4-2 and TRBJ2-2; 12 bases agree with TRBD2. The junction had 2 bases not matched to a gene; V was cut back by 1 base and J by 8 bases. The CDR3 is 15 amino acids. The V gene's germline CDR1 is LGHNA and CDR2 YNFKEQ. CDR3 nucleotide sequence: TGTGCCAGCAGCCAAGTGACTAGCGGGGGAGGGGAGCTGTTTTTT. Encoded protein: CASSQVTSGGGELFF.

The chain couples TRBV28 to TRBJ1-5, with D unresolved. CDR3 length: 13 residues. Trimming stripped 7 bases from V and 5 bases from J, with 12 bases between. Germline CDR1 MDHEN, CDR2 SYDVKM. The CDR3 region is CASKSQLDQPQHF. The CDR3 region has the DNA TGTGCCAGCAAGAGTCAGCTAGATCAGCCCCAGCATTTT.

The V and J genes are TRBV6-5 and TRBJ1-1; 7 positions match TRBD1. Looked up from germline, CDR1 is MNHEY and CDR2 is SVGAGI. This CDR3 is built from 14 residues. Unmatched junction bases numbered 5, after V lost 6 bases and J lost 1 base. Written as DNA, the CDR3 is TGTGCCAGCAGACAGGGACAGAGGAACACTGAAGCTTTCTTT. Protein product: CASRQGQRNTEAFF.

V usage is TRBV4-1 and J usage is TRBJ1-4; D is possibly TRBD1 (5 bases). This CDR3 comprises 17 residues. Trimming pared 0 bases from V and 2 bases from J, leaving 13 bases between. The V gene's germline CDR1 is MGHRA and CDR2 YSYEKL. CDR3 amino acids: CASSQDGGGSTNEKLFF. As DNA, the CDR3 is TGCGCCAGCAGCCAAGATGGGGGGGGGTCTACTAATGAAAAACTGTTTTTT.

This clone is a singleton in its sample. The CDR3 sequence: CASSLGGTGFNQPQHF. The CDR3 DNA sequence: TGTGCCAGCTCACTGGGTGGTACGGGATTCAATCAGCCCCAGCATTTT. V is TRBV18 and J is TRBJ1-5, with D hard to call. V dropped 4 bases and J dropped 3 bases, with 16 bases sitting between them. Germline CDR1 is KGHSH and CDR2 is LQKENI. The CDR3 is 16 residues long.

The chain has TRBV25-1 and TRBJ2-7, with D possibly matching TRBD2 (6 bases). Germline V CDR1 and CDR2: MGHDK, SYGVNS. The length of the CDR3 is 13 residues. V gave up 4 bases and J gave up 0 bases, with 7 bases separating them. The CDR3 region is CASSGGNSYEQYF. In nucleotides, the CDR3 is TGTGCCAGCAGTGGCGGGAACTCCTACGAGCAGTACTTC.

The chain employs TRBV7-9 and TRBJ2-1, with 7 bases identical to TRBD2. The CDR3 loop spans 14 amino acids. The V and J ends lost 3 bases and 9 bases, in that order; junction bases with no gene match: 8. Germline V lookup: CDR1 SEHNR, CDR2 FQNEAQ (reference sequence). For the CDR3, the DNA is TGTGCCAGCAGCTTTCTGCGGGAGCGGGGTGAGCAGTTCTTC. Its translation is CASSFLRERGEQFF.

The chain recombines TRBV3-1 (or the pseudogene TRBV3-2) with TRBJ1-1, with D perhaps matching TRBD1 (5 bases). The CDR3 has 15 amino acids. CDR1 LGHDT and CDR2 YNNKEL come from the germline V gene (reference sequence). V was trimmed by 4 bases and J by 3 bases, leaving 15 bases between them. The CDR3 is CASSPDGGIYTEAFF. In DNA, the CDR3 is TGTGCCAGCAGCCCCGACGGGGGGATTTACACTGAAGCTTTCTTT.

The V call is TRBV2, the J call TRBJ2-7; 12 bases fit TRBD2. With 6 bases clipped from V and 7 bases from J, the junction kept 10 bases outside the gene matches. From germline, CDR1 is SNHLY and CDR2 FYNNEI. The CDR3 has 15 amino acids. CDR3 sequence (DNA): TGTGCCAGCAGAGTTCGACTAGCGGGAGTTGGGGAGCAGTACTTC. This translates into CASRVRLAGVGEQYF.

The chain uses TRBV27 and TRBJ1-5; D unresolved. Germline V gives CDR1 MNHEY, CDR2 SMNVEV (reference sequence). CDR3 length: 18 residues. V lost 0 bases to trimming and J lost 0 bases, with 15 bases between them. The CDR3 reads CASSLSGLTHYSNQPQHF. The CDR3 DNA reads as TGTGCCAGCAGTTTATCCGGACTGACTCATTATAGCAATCAGCCCCAGCATTTT.

This chain connects TRBV6-5 to TRBJ2-7; no reliable D call. Germline V gene data show CDR1 as MNHEY and CDR2 as SVGAGI. The CDR3 sequence is 15 residues long. Trimming took 0 bases from V and 3 from J, leaving 12 bases between them. CDR3 in amino acids: CASSYSRLSYYEQYF. CDR3 in DNA: TGTGCCAGCAGTTACTCTAGACTTTCCTACTACGAGCAGTACTTC.

The chain carries TRBV4-3 and TRBJ2-7, with D possibly TRBD1 on 5 matching bases. The CDR3 runs to 16 residues. CDR1 and CDR2 (germline): LGHNA, YSLEER. Deletions cut 0 bases from V and 0 bases from J, with 12 bases between. The CDR3 sequence is CASSQDLRQGSYEQYF. CDR3 DNA sequence: TGCGCCAGCAGCCAAGATCTTAGGCAGGGCTCCTACGAGCAGTACTTC.

This rearrangement joins TRBV5-1 to TRBJ1-1; 7 nucleotides match TRBD1. Germline CDR1 is SGHRS and CDR2 is YFSETQ. J lost 7 bases, V lost 0 bases, and 9 bases had no gene match. This CDR3 is built from 15 residues. The CDR3 spells CASSLGGGLTFEAFF. CDR3 nucleotide sequence: TGCGCCAGCAGCTTGGGAGGGGGCCTAACCTTTGAAGCTTTCTTT.

This rearrangement joins TRBV6-4 to TRBJ2-2; TRBD2 is a possible D gene (5 bases). Germline-derived CDR1 and CDR2 are MRHNA and SNTAGT. Between the trimmed V and J ends, which lost 3 bases and 0 bases, there was a span of 8 bases. This CDR3 spans 15 amino acids. The chain's CDR3 is CASSEEGANTGELFF. The CDR3 DNA reads TGTGCCAGCAGTGAAGAGGGAGCGAACACCGGGGAGCTGTTTTTT.

This rearrangement joins TRBV3-1 (or the pseudogene TRBV3-2) to TRBJ2-2, with a possible D match to TRBD2 (5 bases). This CDR3 is 13 amino acids long. Trimming stripped 8 bases from V and 4 bases from J, with 11 bases between. Germline loops: CDR1 LGHDT, CDR2 YNNKEL (reference sequence). The CDR3 loop is CASSTSTTGELFF. DNA for the CDR3: TGTGCCAGCTCAACTAGTACCACCGGGGAGCTGTTTTTT.

This chain links TRBV14 with TRBJ2-1; 8 bases are a match to TRBD2. The ends lost 5 bases at V and 7 bases at J; junction bases unmatched: 7. Germline lookup yields CDR1 SGHDN and CDR2 FVKESK. The CDR3 is 14 residues long. The CDR3 loop reads CASSSERERNEQFF. The CDR3 DNA reads as TGTGCCAGCAGCTCGGAGCGGGAGAGGAATGAGCAGTTCTTC.

This clone was found once. V usage is TRBV7-2 and J usage is TRBJ1-1, with a tentative D call TRBD1 (5 bases). Looked up from germline, CDR1 is SGHTA and CDR2 is FQGNSA. The CDR3 runs to 14 residues. V lost 3 bases and J 1 base, leaving 9 bases between the germline ends. CDR3 bases: TGTGCCAGCAGCTTCAGGGCAGGGAACACTGAAGCTTTCTTT. Translating gives CASSFRAGNTEAFF. The full variable domain, completed using reference TRBV7-2 and TRBJ1-1, is GAGVSQSPSNKVTEKGKDVELRCDPISGHTALYWYRQSLGQGLEFLIYFQGNSAPDKSGLPSDRFSAERTGGSVSTLTIQRTQQEDSAVYLCASSFRAGNTEAFFGQGTRLTVV.

V usage is TRBV6-2 or TRBV6-3 and J usage is TRBJ2-5; 7 positions agree with TRBD1. The CDR3 is made up of 18 amino acids. V lost 2 bases and J lost 0; bases outside the gene matches: 12. Looked up from germline, CDR1 is MNHEY and CDR2 is SVGEGT. The CDR3 DNA reads as TGTGCCAGCAGTTACGATCTACAGGGGATAGAGAACCAAGAGACCCAGTACTTC. The encoded protein is CASSYDLQGIENQETQYF.

V usage is TRBV15 and J usage is TRBJ2-1, with 11 bases identical to TRBD2. Unmatched junction bases numbered 12, after V lost 2 bases and J lost 0 bases. CDR3 size: 20 residues. Germline V lookup: CDR1 LNHNV, CDR2 YYDKDF (reference sequence). CDR3: CATSRKGLAGGISSYNEQFF. CDR3 coding DNA: TGTGCCACCAGCAGAAAAGGGCTAGCGGGAGGTATTAGCTCCTACAATGAGCAGTTCTTC.

The J gene is TRBJ2-2, the V gene TRBV7-2; 8 bases agree with TRBD2. Germline V gene data show CDR1 as SGHTA and CDR2 as FQGNSA. The trim removed 4 bases at V and 0 bases at J, leaving 10 bases unmatched. There are 18 residues in the CDR3. The CDR3 DNA follows: TGTGCCAGCAGCTCTAGCCCCCGACTAGCGACGAACACCGGGGAGCTGTTTTTT. Translated, it gives CASSSSPRLATNTGELFF.